These T cell receptor beta chains were read from a single sample in a study of blood T cell repertoires in COVID-19. The assay was immunoSEQ multiplex PCR, and TCRdb's table has in-frame clones only and misses some. The sample consists of about 160,000 clones, about 92% of them appearing once. The sequencing sample was made of peripheral blood. The receptors were gathered from a man younger than 40 with COVID-19, enrolled during active disease. CDR3s include the opening cysteine and the closing phenylalanine or tryptophan. A D gene is named only where the DNA matches it firmly. Clone size, where shown, is once, few, many, or a class for clones that have expanded.

d_call	v_call	j_call	clone_size	cdr3_aa	cdr3_nt
.	TRBV18	TRBJ1-4	.	CASSPGLATNEKLFF	TGTGCCAGCTCACCAGGGCTCGCAACTAATGAAAAACTGTTTTTT
TRBD2	TRBV28	TRBJ2-1	once	CASSLGPSGGRAGNEQFF	TGTGCCAGCAGTTTAGGGCCTAGCGGAGGCAGGGCGGGAAATGAGCAGTTCTTC
.	TRBV24-1	TRBJ1-2	.	CATSPGYDYGYTF	TGTGCCACCAGTCCAGGGTATGACTATGGCTACACCTTC
TRBD1	TRBV5-4	TRBJ1-2	.	CASSLVGGTEYGYTF	TGTGCCAGCAGCTTGGTCGGCGGGACAGAGTATGGCTACACCTTC
TRBD1	TRBV28	TRBJ2-7	.	CASSSGQLVYEQYF	TGTGCCAGCAGTTCGGGACAGCTCGTCTACGAGCAGTACTTC
.	TRBV10-2	TRBJ2-1	.	CASSEYQKFF	TGCGCCAGCAGTGAGTATCAGAAGTTCTTC
TRBD2	TRBV11-2	TRBJ2-1	.	CASSLERTSGPSYNEQFF	TGTGCCAGCAGCTTAGAAAGGACTAGCGGGCCCTCCTACAATGAGCAGTTCTTC
TRBD2	TRBV30	TRBJ2-7	.	CAWGGLAGVSGHEQYF	TGTGCCTGGGGAGGGCTAGCGGGAGTTTCGGGTCACGAGCAGTACTTC
.	TRBV27	TRBJ2-5	.	CASSLSAGLYQETQYF	TGTGCCAGCAGTTTATCGGCAGGCCTGTACCAAGAGACCCAGTACTTC
TRBD1	TRBV3-1/TRBV3-2	TRBJ1-3	.	CASSQGQGGGNTIYF	TGTGCCAGCAGCCAAGGACAGGGGGGTGGAAACACCATATATTTT
.	TRBV6-2/TRBV6-3	TRBJ2-5	.	CASSYGGTQYF	TGTGCCAGCAGTTACGGAGGGACCCAGTACTTC
TRBD1	TRBV23-1	TRBJ1-6	.	CASSQRQGGNSPLHF	TGCGCCAGCAGTCAACGACAGGGCGGCAATTCACCCCTCCACTTT
TRBD1	TRBV12-5	TRBJ2-1	.	CASGLIRDRVNEQFF	TGTGCTAGTGGTTTGATCCGGGACAGGGTCAATGAGCAGTTCTTC
TRBD2	TRBV6-5	TRBJ2-1	.	CASSSSGGASYEQFF	TGTGCCAGCAGCTCTAGCGGGGGGGCCTCTTATGAGCAGTTCTTC
TRBD2	TRBV12-5	TRBJ2-3	few	CASHLAGGPDTQYF	TGTGCTAGTCACCTAGCGGGGGGACCAGATACGCAGTATTTT
TRBD2	TRBV20-1	TRBJ2-1	.	CSATSGNEQFF	TGCAGTGCTACTAGCGGTAATGAGCAGTTCTTC
.	TRBV7-9	TRBJ2-1	.	CASSPRPRDEQFF	TGTGCCAGCAGCCCCCGGCCGAGGGATGAGCAGTTCTTC
.	TRBV12-3/TRBV12-4	TRBJ1-1	.	CASSLQGNTEAFF	TGTGCCAGCAGCCTACAGGGGAACACTGAAGCTTTCTTT
.	TRBV2	TRBJ1-3	.	CASSNRVIGNTIYF	TGTGCCAGCAGTAACAGGGTTATAGGAAACACCATATATTTT
TRBD1	TRBV4-3	TRBJ1-1	.	CASSQDSTGRTEAFF	TGCGCCAGCAGCCAAGACTCGACAGGGAGGACTGAAGCTTTCTTT
TRBD2	TRBV5-1	TRBJ2-7	.	CASSLSLAGGPSYEQYF	TGCGCCAGCAGCTTGTCTCTAGCGGGGGGTCCCTCCTACGAGCAGTACTTC
.	TRBV7-3	TRBJ2-2	.	CASTPGSGHTGELFF	TGTGCCAGCACCCCTGGTAGCGGACACACCGGGGAGCTGTTTTTT
.	TRBV11-3	TRBJ2-7	.	CASSAGLHYEQYF	TGTGCCAGCAGCGCGGGACTTCACTACGAGCAGTACTTC
TRBD1	TRBV9	TRBJ2-1	once	CASSSKPGQGASGSYNEQFF	TGTGCCAGCAGTTCTAAGCCGGGACAGGGGGCGTCAGGCTCCTACAATGAGCAGTTCTTC
.	TRBV7-9	TRBJ1-1	.	CASSLGMTVNTEAFF	TGTGCCAGCAGCTTAGGCATGACAGTGAACACTGAAGCTTTCTTT
.	TRBV28	TRBJ2-7	once	CASSEPGTLTYEQYF	TGTGCCAGCAGTGAGCCCGGGACTCTAACCTACGAGCAGTACTTC
.	TRBV27	TRBJ1-1	.	CASSLSSGWPINTEAFF	TGTGCCAGCAGTTTATCCTCGGGGTGGCCCATAAACACTGAAGCTTTCTTT
TRBD1	TRBV4-3	TRBJ1-2	.	CASSHHRDRETGYTF	TGCGCCAGCAGCCATCACCGGGACAGGGAGACGGGCTACACCTTC
TRBD2	TRBV5-1	TRBJ2-1	.	CASSLSSGRPYRANEQFF	TGCGCCAGCAGCTTGAGTAGCGGGAGGCCGTACCGGGCCAATGAGCAGTTCTTC
.	TRBV19	TRBJ1-1	.	CASNKDGLNTEAFF	TGTGCCAGTAATAAAGACGGGTTGAACACTGAAGCTTTCTTT
.	TRBV6-5	TRBJ1-3	few	CASSVLIGSGNTIYF	TGTGCCAGCTCGGTCTTAATCGGTTCTGGAAACACCATATATTTT
.	TRBV6-5	TRBJ1-4	.	CASSSRTSGHEKLFF	TGTGCCAGCAGTTCTCGGACATCAGGGCATGAAAAACTGTTTTTT
.	TRBV4-3	TRBJ1-1	.	CASSQDRGSRAGRNTEAFF	TGCGCCAGCAGCCAAGATAGAGGATCTCGGGCAGGGCGGAACACTGAAGCTTTCTTT
TRBD2	TRBV24-1	TRBJ2-1	once	CATSDRLAGGPRNEQFF	TGTGCCACCAGTGACCGACTAGCGGGAGGGCCTCGGAATGAGCAGTTCTTC
TRBD2	TRBV7-9	TRBJ2-1	.	CASSFGRATISDEQFF	TGTGCCAGCAGCTTTGGGAGGGCCACAATCTCAGATGAGCAGTTCTTC
TRBD2	TRBV6-2/TRBV6-3	TRBJ2-2	.	CASSYLAGHTGELFF	TGTGCCAGCAGTTACCTAGCGGGGCACACCGGGGAGCTGTTTTTT
TRBD1	TRBV2	TRBJ1-5	.	CASSFGTGGFQPQHF	TGTGCCAGCAGTTTCGGGACAGGGGGCTTTCAGCCCCAGCATTTT
.	TRBV12-5	TRBJ1-6	.	CASGLVLQGKFNNSPLHF	TGTGCTAGTGGTTTGGTACTTCAGGGGAAGTTTAATAATTCACCCCTCCACTTT
.	TRBV12-5	TRBJ2-1	once	CASGRGSYNEQFF	TGTGCTAGTGGCAGGGGCTCCTACAATGAGCAGTTCTTC
TRBD2	TRBV27	TRBJ2-7	.	CASSYSGGAYEQYF	TGTGCCAGCAGTTATAGCGGGGGGGCCTACGAGCAGTACTTC
.	TRBV27	TRBJ1-2	.	CASSSTGRGYTF	TGTGCCAGCAGTTCGACAGGTCGCGGCTACACCTTC
.	TRBV6-2/TRBV6-3	TRBJ2-1	.	CASSYLVSGLQFF	TGTGCCAGCAGTTATTTGGTTAGCGGCCTCCAGTTCTTC
.	TRBV11-2	TRBJ1-2	.	CASSFRDTLNYGYTF	TGTGCCAGCAGCTTCCGGGACACACTTAACTATGGCTACACCTTC
TRBD2	TRBV18	TRBJ2-1	.	CASSPPSRLGLEEFF	TGTGCCAGCTCACCACCTTCCCGGTTGGGACTAGAGGAGTTCTTC
.	TRBV10-3	TRBJ1-1	.	CAIKDNQTAFF	TGTGCCATCAAGGACAACCAAACCGCTTTCTTT
.	TRBV7-9	TRBJ1-2	.	CASSLVIGSDYGYTF	TGTGCCAGCAGCTTAGTTATAGGCAGCGACTATGGCTACACCTTC